Below are 21 T cell receptor beta chains sequenced from a single sample in a study of T cell clonality in common variable immunodeficiency. Profiling relied on immunoSEQ multiplex PCR, and the TCRdb table lists in-frame clones only, not all of them. The sample contains around 47,000 clones, none occurring once; approximately 0.68% lies in the top ten. Specimen: peripheral blood mononuclear cells. These TCRs come from a person aged 18 to 70 in good health.

This clone was observed at least ten times. The read falls 3 residues short of the CDR3 end, and the missing part is taken from the germline J gene. The rearrangement links TRBV4-1 to TRBJ1-6, with D possibly being TRBD1 (6 bases). V lost 2 bases and J 5 bases, leaving 13 bases between the germline ends. Germline assignment: CDR1 MGHRA and CDR2 YSYEKL. CDR3 size: 16 residues. The sequenced part of the CDR3 DNA is TGCGCCAGCAGCCAATCAGGACAGCGAAATAATTCACCC. Amino acid sequence: CASSQSGQRNNSP. The entire CDR3 protein reads CASSQSGQRNNSPLHF.

This clone came up many times. The read falls 3 residues short of the CDR3 end, and the missing part is taken from the germline J gene. The V call is TRBV19, the J call TRBJ2-5; 8 nucleotides agree with TRBD1. The CDR3 covers 13 residues. The germline V gene encodes CDR1 LNHDA and CDR2 SQIVND (reference sequence). Trimming took 3 bases from V and 7 from J; bases not matched to a gene: 4. This CDR3 is CASSIDRGRTQYF. The covered CDR3 bases are TGTGCCAGTAGTATTGACAGGGGACGGACC.

This clone was counted many times. The CDR3 end is not reached by the read, which stops 3 residues before it; the germline J gene fills it in. The chain joins TRBV4-1 to TRBJ2-4; maybe TRBD1 (5 bases). The CDR3 spans 16 residues. V was trimmed by 0 bases and J by 7 bases, leaving 16 bases between them. The germline V gene encodes CDR1 MGHRA and CDR2 YSYEKL. The CDR3 loop is CASSQETWQGSNIQYF. The CDR3 DNA, read in part, is TGCGCCAGCAGCCAAGAGACATGGCAGGGATCGAACATT.

This clone was found many times. Additional DNA sequences in this sample encode the identical CDR3. The part of the CDR3 DNA that was read is TGCAGTGCTAGAGTGGTGGCGGAAGAGACC. Its protein is CSARVVAEET. The entire CDR3 is CSARVVAEETQYF. The chain employs TRBV20-1 and TRBJ2-5, with D unresolved. The CDR3 end falls 3 residues outside the read, so it is completed with the germline J gene. The CDR3 consists of 13 residues. Germline CDR1 reads DFQATT; CDR2 reads SNEGSKA (reference sequence). Trimming pared 1 base from V and 3 bases from J, leaving 9 bases between.

This clone was observed at least ten times. The CDR3 is cut off 3 residues early in the read; its end comes from the germline J gene. The chain couples TRBV5-6 to TRBJ2-1, with D hard to call. Germline V CDR1 and CDR2: SGHDT, YYEEEE. The V gene lost 0 bases and the J gene lost 3 bases, with 7 bases spanning the gap. The CDR3 has 14 residues. The sequenced CDR3 bases are TGTGCCAGCAGCTTGGCGGGTAGCTACAATGAG. Its translation is CASSLAGSYNE. The CDR3, in full, reads CASSLAGSYNEQFF. Drawing the rest from reference TRBV5-6 and TRBJ2-1, the complete variable domain is DAGVTQSPTHLIKTRGQQVTLRCSPKSGHDTVSWYQQALGQGPQFIFQYYEEEERQRGNFPDRFSGHQFPNYSSELNVNALLLGDSALYLCASSLAGSYNEQFFGPGTRLTVL.

In this sample, this clone turned up many times. The read halts 3 residues ahead of the CDR3 end, with the missing end drawn from the germline J gene. The chain recombines TRBV12-3 or TRBV12-4 with TRBJ2-3; TRBD1 matches at 9 bases. The junction had 2 bases not matched to a gene; V was cut back by 4 bases and J by 3 bases. This CDR3 has 14 residues. CDR3 bases read: TGTGCCAGCAGTTGGACAGGGGTTACAGATACG. Translation gives CASSWTGVTDT. The CDR3 in full is CASSWTGVTDTQYF.

This clone was observed many times. The read falls 3 residues short of the CDR3 end, and the missing part is taken from the germline J gene. The chain has TRBV5-4 and TRBJ2-1; 8 bases are a match to TRBD2. Germline V CDR1 and CDR2: SGHNT, YYREEE (reference sequence). The CDR3 sequence is 15 residues long. The V segment lost 0 bases and the J segment 9 bases; nucleotides outside the gene matches: 8. Incomplete CDR3 DNA: TGTGCCAGCAGCTTGGCGGCTGGAGCGGGGGCTGAG. It is translated as CASSLAAGAGAE. The CDR3 in its entirety is CASSLAAGAGAEQFF.

The table lists this clone with many counts. The read finishes 3 residues shy of the CDR3 end, and the germline J gene is used to complete it. The rearrangement uses TRBV5-4 and TRBJ2-1; D gene unclear. This CDR3 spans 15 amino acids. Germline-derived CDR1 and CDR2 are SGHNT and YYREEE (reference sequence). V was trimmed by 1 base and J by 2 bases, leaving 10 bases between them. This CDR3 is CASSLMPGPYNEQFF. The CDR3 bases that were read are TGTGCCAGCAGCTTGATGCCAGGCCCCTACAATGAG.

In its sample, this clone was seen many times. The read halts 3 residues ahead of the CDR3 end, with the missing end drawn from the germline J gene. V is TRBV5-4 and J is TRBJ1-2, with 8 bases aligning to TRBD1. V dropped 4 bases and J dropped 6; count of bases not matched to a gene: 5. The CDR3 spans 13 residues. The germline V gene has CDR1 SGHNT and CDR2 YYREEE (reference sequence). This chain's CDR3 is CASSQGQDNGYTF. The CDR3 DNA, read in part, is TGTGCCAGCAGCCAGGGACAGGATAATGGC.

Ten or more counts support this clone. Read data end 3 residues before the CDR3 end; the end is taken from the germline J gene. V and J are TRBV9 and TRBJ2-1; 16 positions match TRBD2. Germline trimming cut 3 bases from V and 9 bases from J; bases unmatched to any gene: 6. Looked up from germline, CDR1 is SGDLS and CDR2 is YYNGEE. The CDR3 consists of 16 residues. CDR3 loop: CASSAGTSGGAGEQFF. The sequenced part of the CDR3 DNA is TGTGCCAGCAGCGCAGGGACTAGCGGGGGGGCGGGTGAG.

This clone was detected many times. The sequence runs out 3 residues before the end of the CDR3; the remainder is reconstructed from the germline J gene. The chain couples TRBV20-1 to TRBJ1-2; 8 positions agree with TRBD1. This CDR3 region has 13 residues. Germline trimming cut 6 bases from V and 0 bases from J; bases unmatched to any gene: 3. The germline CDR1 and CDR2 sequences are DFQATT and SNEGSKA (reference sequence). CDR3 sequence: CSARDRTNYGYTF. The part of the CDR3 DNA that was read is TGCAGTGCGAGGGACAGGACTAACTATGGC.

This clone was seen repeatedly, ten times or more. The CDR3 extends 3 residues past the end of the read, so its final part is completed from the germline J gene. The chain carries TRBV10-3 and TRBJ2-5; D is perhaps TRBD1 (5 bases). Germline CDR1 reads ENHRY; CDR2 reads SYGVKD. V dropped 7 bases and J dropped 3 bases, with 12 bases sitting between them. The CDR3 sequence is 13 residues long. The covered CDR3 bases are TGTGCCATCACCCCTGGACAAAAAGAGACC. Protein sequence: CAITPGQKET. The full CDR3 reads CAITPGQKETQYF.

This clone was observed many times. Read data end 3 residues before the CDR3 end; the end is taken from the germline J gene. V and J are TRBV19 and TRBJ1-2; 7 positions agree with TRBD1. The CDR3 sequence is 20 residues long. CDR1 is LNHDA and CDR2 is SQIVND in the germline V gene (reference sequence). The V and J ends lost 6 bases and 2 bases, in that order; junction bases with no gene match: 24. CDR3 sequence reads: CASRTAGARGRGPLNYGYTF. Partial CDR3 DNA: TGTGCCAGTAGGACGGCCGGGGCGCGGGGTAGGGGGCCGTTGAACTATGGC.

This clone was seen repeatedly, ten times or more. The missing CDR3 end, 3 residues past where the read stops, is filled in from the germline J gene. V usage is TRBV9 and J usage is TRBJ2-1; 7 bases are shared with TRBD1. The CDR3 runs to 14 residues. Germline V CDR1 and CDR2: SGDLS, YYNGEE. Trimming at V came to 3 bases and at J to 3 bases, leaving 3 bases not matched to a gene. The CDR3 bases that were read are TGTGCCAGCAGCGGCCGGGACAGCTACAATGAG. This translates into CASSGRDSYNE. The full CDR3 sequence reads CASSGRDSYNEQFF.

At least ten counts were recorded for this clone. The missing CDR3 end, 3 residues past where the read stops, is filled in from the germline J gene. This chain joins TRBV6-1 and TRBJ2-7; 12 bases are shared with TRBD1. The CDR3 has 15 amino acids. Germline V gives CDR1 MNHNS, CDR2 SASEGT. J was trimmed by 3 bases and V by 3 bases; bases with no gene match: 3. CDR3 bases read: TGTGCCAGCAGTGAGGGGACAGGGGGCCGCTACGAG. It encodes CASSEGTGGRYE. The entire CDR3 reads CASSEGTGGRYEQYF.

In its sample, this clone was seen many times. The read gets to within 3 residues of the CDR3 end, and the germline J gene fills in the rest. The chain combines TRBV7-2 with TRBJ2-3, with 7 bases aligning to TRBD2. Germline V gene lookup returns CDR1 SGHTA and CDR2 FQGNSA. The CDR3 is 15 residues long. Losses at the gene ends were 1 base for V and 3 bases for J; bases not matched to a gene: 4. The sequenced CDR3 bases are TGTGCCAGCAGCTTAGGGCGGGGGAGAACAGATACG. Protein product: CASSLGRGRTDT. The full CDR3 protein reads CASSLGRGRTDTQYF.

This clone was counted many times. With the read ending 3 residues before the CDR3 end, the germline J gene is used to fill in that end. V is TRBV19 and J is TRBJ2-1, with 7 bases that match TRBD1. Losses at the gene ends were 4 bases for V and 6 bases for J; bases not matched to a gene: 3. The CDR3 contains 13 residues. Germline CDR1 reads LNHDA; CDR2 reads SQIVND (reference sequence). The sequenced part of the CDR3 DNA is TGTGCCAGTAGTAGCCAGGGGGTCAATGAG. Its translation: CASSSQGVNE. Given in full, the CDR3 is CASSSQGVNEQFF.

This clone was seen ten or more times. The DNA ends 3 residues before the CDR3 does, and the rest of the CDR3 is filled in from the germline J gene. The chain combines TRBV6-2 or TRBV6-3 with TRBJ2-2, with unresolved D. V lost 4 bases to trimming and J lost 1 base, with 16 bases between them. Germline CDR1 MNHEY, CDR2 SVGEGT. The CDR3 totals 17 residues. CDR3 DNA (partial): TGTGCCAGCAGTTTGACTCGCCTAGAACTGAACACCGGGGAG. As protein: CASSLTRLELNTGE. In full, the CDR3 reads CASSLTRLELNTGELFF.

This clone came up many times. The CDR3 is cut off 3 residues early in the read; its end comes from the germline J gene. The chain employs TRBV9 and TRBJ2-5; 8 bases line up with TRBD2. The CDR3 consists of 15 residues. Germline loops: CDR1 SGDLS, CDR2 YYNGEE. V shed 4 bases, J shed 4 bases, and the junction held 9 bases outside the gene matches. The CDR3 sequence is CASSRLSGSGETQYF. The CDR3 DNA, read in part, is TGTGCCAGCAGCCGACTAAGCGGGAGTGGAGAGACC.

This clone was recorded at least ten times. The missing CDR3 end, 3 residues past where the read stops, is filled in from the germline J gene. V is TRBV2 and J is TRBJ2-5, with D possibly matching TRBD2 (5 bases). The CDR3 loop spans 13 amino acids. Germline CDR1 SNHLY, CDR2 FYNNEI. V lost 4 bases and J lost 3, with 9 bases in between. This CDR3 is CASSGDYKETQYF. Incomplete CDR3 DNA: TGTGCCAGCAGTGGAGACTACAAAGAGACC. The complete variable domain, with remaining parts taken from reference TRBV2 and TRBJ2-5, reads EPEVTQTPSHQVTQMGQEVILRCVPISNHLYFYWYRQILGQKVEFLVSFYNNEISEKSEIFDDQFSVERPDGSNFTLKIRSTKLEDSAMYFCASSGDYKETQYFGPGTRLLVL.

Worth noting for this clone: From the germline J gene comes the end of the CDR3, since the read stops 3 residues before it. The rearrangement joins TRBV19 to TRBJ2-5, with D tentatively TRBD1 (5 bases). Germline V lookup: CDR1 LNHDA, CDR2 SQIVND (reference sequence). V was clipped by 4 bases and J by 6 bases, with 12 bases between them. The CDR3 totals 13 residues. The CDR3: CASSKTENKTQYF. Partial CDR3 DNA: TGTGCCAGTAGTAAGACAGAAAATAAGACC.